The rows below give T cell receptor beta chains drawn from one sample of a study of cytotoxic CD8 clonotypes in ibrutinib-treated CLL. Sequencing used immunoSEQ multiplex PCR; TCRdb keeps in-frame clones, though not all of them. Of a few hundred thousand clones listed, roughly 70% were seen once; the top ten hold roughly 6.3%. The sequences come from PBMCs, collected after 36 months of ibrutinib treatment. These receptors were taken from a human donor with chronic lymphocytic leukemia. CDR3s include the opening cysteine and the closing phenylalanine or tryptophan. A D gene is named only where the DNA matches it firmly. Size is omitted from some rows. Given values are once, few, many or a class for expanded clones.

clone size: -
V gene: TRBV27
J gene: TRBJ1-5
D gene: -
CDR3 DNA: TGTGCCAGCAGTCCCGACGGGAATCAGCCCCAGCATTTT
CDR3 protein: CASSPDGNQPQHF

clone size: -
V gene: TRBV7-9
J gene: TRBJ2-3
D gene: -
CDR3 DNA: TGTGCCAGCAGCTTAGTCCCCACTCGCACAGATACGCAGTATTTT
CDR3 protein: CASSLVPTRTDTQYF

clone size: once
V gene: TRBV28
J gene: TRBJ2-3
D gene: TRBD2
CDR3 DNA: TGTGCCAGCAGTTTTCGGCGGGAGTGGGCAGATACGCAGTATTTT
CDR3 protein: CASSFRREWADTQYF

clone size: -
V gene: TRBV2
J gene: TRBJ1-6
D gene: -
CDR3 DNA: TGTGCCAGCCAGGGCAGTCTCTCTTCTAATTCACCCCTCCACTTT
CDR3 protein: CASQGSLSSNSPLHF

clone size: -
V gene: TRBV29-1
J gene: TRBJ2-1
D gene: TRBD2
CDR3 DNA: TGCAGCGTTCTTTATAGCGGGAGGTCGGATGAGCAGTTCTTC
CDR3 protein: CSVLYSGRSDEQFF

clone size: -
V gene: TRBV9
J gene: TRBJ2-1
D gene: -
CDR3 DNA: TGTGCCAGCAGCGTACGGGACACTTACTACAATGAGCAGTTCTTC
CDR3 protein: CASSVRDTYYNEQFF

clone size: -
V gene: TRBV9
J gene: TRBJ2-3
D gene: TRBD1
CDR3 DNA: TGTGCAGGCTCAGGGGGTTTTACAGATACGCAGTATTTT
CDR3 protein: CAGSGGFTDTQYF

clone size: -
V gene: TRBV4-3
J gene: TRBJ2-7
D gene: TRBD1
CDR3 DNA: TGCGCCAGCAGCCAAGAGTTGGCAGGGGGCCGTTCCTACGAGCAGTACTTC
CDR3 protein: CASSQELAGGRSYEQYF

clone size: -
V gene: TRBV7-9
J gene: TRBJ2-7
D gene: -
CDR3 DNA: TGTGCCACCTCGGTAGCGGCAGAGGACGAGCAGTACTTC
CDR3 protein: CATSVAAEDEQYF

clone size: -
V gene: TRBV10-2
J gene: TRBJ2-7
D gene: TRBD1
CDR3 DNA: TGCGCCAGCAATGCCCTCGGACAGGGTAGGTCCTACGAGCAGTACTTC
CDR3 protein: CASNALGQGRSYEQYF

clone size: once
V gene: TRBV18
J gene: TRBJ2-5
D gene: -
CDR3 DNA: TGTGCCAGCTCAGACCAAGAGACCCAGTACTTC
CDR3 protein: CASSDQETQYF

clone size: few
V gene: TRBV5-4
J gene: TRBJ1-2
D gene: -
CDR3 DNA: TGTGCCAGCAGCTTGATAACAGGGTATGGCTACACCTTC
CDR3 protein: CASSLITGYGYTF

clone size: -
V gene: TRBV20-1
J gene: TRBJ1-4
D gene: -
CDR3 DNA: TGCAGTGCTAGAGAGGGGGGAAAACTGTTTTTT
CDR3 protein: CSAREGGKLFF

clone size: few
V gene: TRBV6-1
J gene: TRBJ1-5
D gene: -
CDR3 DNA: TGTGCCAGCAACCACAGGGAGGATCAGCCCCAGCATTTT
CDR3 protein: CASNHREDQPQHF

clone size: -
V gene: TRBV11-2
J gene: TRBJ2-7
D gene: -
CDR3 DNA: TGTGCCAGCAGCCCTCTTTTCCGCAACGAGCAGTACTTC
CDR3 protein: CASSPLFRNEQYF

clone size: -
V gene: TRBV18
J gene: TRBJ2-7
D gene: -
CDR3 DNA: TGTGCCAGCTCGGACGGGACCTACGAGCAGTACTTC
CDR3 protein: CASSDGTYEQYF

clone size: -
V gene: TRBV15
J gene: TRBJ2-3
D gene: TRBD2
CDR3 DNA: TGTGCCACCAGCAGAGACAAGACTAGCGGGGACACAGATACGCAGTATTTT
CDR3 protein: CATSRDKTSGDTDTQYF

clone size: -
V gene: TRBV9
J gene: TRBJ1-5
D gene: -
CDR3 DNA: TGTGCCAGCAGCAAAGGGGGTAGCAATCAGCCCCAGCATTTT
CDR3 protein: CASSKGGSNQPQHF

clone size: -
V gene: TRBV10-3
J gene: TRBJ1-1
D gene: -
CDR3 DNA: TGTGCCATCAGTGACGTCCGGACTCCGAACACTGAAGCTTTCTTT
CDR3 protein: CAISDVRTPNTEAFF

clone size: -
V gene: TRBV1
J gene: TRBJ2-7
D gene: -
CDR3 DNA: TGCACCAGTAACATCAGAGGAGGGGGGGCCGAGCAGTACTTC
CDR3 protein: CTSNIRGGGAEQYF

clone size: -
V gene: TRBV7-8
J gene: TRBJ2-7
D gene: -
CDR3 DNA: TGTGCCAGCAGCTGGTTGGGACCCTCCTACGAGCAGTACTTC
CDR3 protein: CASSWLGPSYEQYF

clone size: few
V gene: TRBV2
J gene: TRBJ2-7
D gene: -
CDR3 DNA: TGTGCCAGCAAGAGGAAACGGGAGACTAACGAGCAGTACTTC
CDR3 protein: CASKRKRETNEQYF

clone size: -
V gene: TRBV6-6
J gene: TRBJ2-3
D gene: TRBD1
CDR3 DNA: TGTGCCAGCAGTTACAGGGGACAGGGAACAGATACGCAGTATTTT
CDR3 protein: CASSYRGQGTDTQYF

clone size: -
V gene: TRBV19
J gene: TRBJ1-2
D gene: -
CDR3 DNA: TGTGCCAGTAGTATCGGGCCAGGGTATGGCTACACCTTC
CDR3 protein: CASSIGPGYGYTF

clone size: few
V gene: TRBV5-1
J gene: TRBJ1-6
D gene: TRBD1
CDR3 DNA: TGCGCCAGCAGCCACGGACAGGGTGGATCCTATAATTCACCCCTCCACTTT
CDR3 protein: CASSHGQGGSYNSPLHF

clone size: once
V gene: TRBV7-8
J gene: TRBJ2-7
D gene: -
CDR3 DNA: TGTGCCAGCAGCTTAGGCGGGACCGGCGGGGAGCAGTACTTC
CDR3 protein: CASSLGGTGGEQYF

clone size: few
V gene: TRBV6-6
J gene: TRBJ1-3
D gene: -
CDR3 DNA: TGTGCCAGCAGCACAGGGGGAAACACCATATATTTT
CDR3 protein: CASSTGGNTIYF

clone size: -
V gene: TRBV4-1
J gene: TRBJ2-7
D gene: -
CDR3 DNA: TGCGCCAGCAGCCAAGAACAACTATATGGCTACGAGCAGTACTTC
CDR3 protein: CASSQEQLYGYEQYF

clone size: few
V gene: TRBV5-1
J gene: TRBJ2-2
D gene: TRBD2
CDR3 DNA: TGCGCCAGCAGCTCCTACGGGACTAGCGGGAGATTGACCGGGGAGCTGTTTTTT
CDR3 protein: CASSSYGTSGRLTGELFF

clone size: few
V gene: TRBV18
J gene: TRBJ2-1
D gene: TRBD2
CDR3 DNA: TGTGCCAGCTCACCAAGGGTAGCGGGTAGCTCCTACAATGAGCAGTTCTTC
CDR3 protein: CASSPRVAGSSYNEQFF

clone size: -
V gene: TRBV9
J gene: TRBJ2-1
D gene: -
CDR3 DNA: TGTGCCAGCAGCGTAGCTAGCGCGGGTGAGCAGTTCTTC
CDR3 protein: CASSVASAGEQFF

clone size: -
V gene: TRBV7-2
J gene: TRBJ2-7
D gene: -
CDR3 DNA: TGTGCCAGCAGCTTAAAGGGGGGCGAGCAGTACTTC
CDR3 protein: CASSLKGGEQYF

clone size: -
V gene: TRBV6-1
J gene: TRBJ1-4
D gene: -
CDR3 DNA: TGTGCCAGCCGGGTACGAAATGAAAAACTGTTTTTT
CDR3 protein: CASRVRNEKLFF

clone size: -
V gene: TRBV25-1
J gene: TRBJ1-2
D gene: -
CDR3 DNA: TGTGCCAGCAGTGAATACGGACATAACTATGGCTACACCTTC
CDR3 protein: CASSEYGHNYGYTF

clone size: -
V gene: TRBV5-6
J gene: TRBJ2-5
D gene: -
CDR3 DNA: TGTGCCAGCAGCCAACAGGGAGGGGAGACCCAGTACTTC
CDR3 protein: CASSQQGGETQYF

clone size: -
V gene: TRBV2
J gene: TRBJ2-7
D gene: -
CDR3 DNA: TGTGCCAGCAGTGAAGGAAGGGGCCCCTCCTACGAGCAGTACTTC
CDR3 protein: CASSEGRGPSYEQYF

clone size: -
V gene: TRBV5-1
J gene: TRBJ1-4
D gene: -
CDR3 DNA: TGCGCCAGCAGCTTGGTATATGGTAACGAAAAACTGTTTTTT
CDR3 protein: CASSLVYGNEKLFF

clone size: -
V gene: TRBV28
J gene: TRBJ1-5
D gene: -
CDR3 DNA: TGTGCCAGCAGTGGGATCGGACAGACAATTAGCAATCAGCCCCAGCATTTT
CDR3 protein: CASSGIGQTISNQPQHF

clone size: -
V gene: TRBV5-4
J gene: TRBJ2-3
D gene: TRBD1
CDR3 DNA: TGTGCCAGCAGCTTGCTGTGGACAGGGGAGAGCACAGATACGCAGTATTTT
CDR3 protein: CASSLLWTGESTDTQYF

clone size: -
V gene: TRBV2
J gene: TRBJ2-2
D gene: TRBD2
CDR3 DNA: TGTGCCAGCAGGGCCGGGACTAGCGGCGGGGAGCTGTTTTTT
CDR3 protein: CASRAGTSGGELFF

clone size: -
V gene: TRBV19
J gene: TRBJ2-3
D gene: -
CDR3 DNA: TGTGCCAGTAGTATACAGGGGTTCAGCACAGATACGCAGTATTTT
CDR3 protein: CASSIQGFSTDTQYF

clone size: -
V gene: TRBV7-8
J gene: TRBJ1-3
D gene: TRBD1
CDR3 DNA: TGTGCCAGCAGCCCAACCCGGACAGGGGGCTTTGGAAACACCATATATTTT
CDR3 protein: CASSPTRTGGFGNTIYF

clone size: -
V gene: TRBV6-5
J gene: TRBJ2-5
D gene: -
CDR3 DNA: TGTGCCAGCAGTTACTCGGGACACGGGATGTCTGAGACCCAGTACTTC
CDR3 protein: CASSYSGHGMSETQYF

clone size: -
V gene: TRBV18
J gene: TRBJ1-1
D gene: -
CDR3 DNA: TGTGCCAGCTCTCCGGCAAGGACTGAAGCTTTCTTT
CDR3 protein: CASSPARTEAFF

clone size: -
V gene: TRBV6-5
J gene: TRBJ1-2
D gene: TRBD1
CDR3 DNA: TGTGCCAGCAGTCGGGACAGTGAGACGTATGGCTACACCTTC
CDR3 protein: CASSRDSETYGYTF

clone size: -
V gene: TRBV5-1
J gene: TRBJ2-3
D gene: -
CDR3 DNA: TGCGCCAGCGTAAGACTACAGGGCGGGTCGAGAGATACGCAGTATTTT
CDR3 protein: CASVRLQGGSRDTQYF